This T cell receptor (beta chain) was identified in a study of cytomegalovirus exposure and HLA in healthy donors. This PCR relied on a set of 60 Vbeta primers and 13 Jbeta primers. Assay: immunoSEQ multiplex PCR; the TCRdb copy retains only in-frame clones and omits some. Of about 75,000 clones in the sample, around 83% are singletons; the top ten hold approximately 20%. CDR3 length equals 15 residues. The germline V gene has CDR1 SGDLS and CDR2 YYNGEE. The sample consisted of PBMCs. This clonotype originated in a man between 65 and 79 years old in good health and CMV-seropositive. The chain links TRBV9 to TRBJ2-5, with TRBD2 identical over 8 bases. The last part of the DNA fits TRBJ2-7 better; the J call may be wrong. The CDR3 protein is CASSVRGLAGHEQYF. CDR3 nucleotide sequence: TGTGCCAGCAGCGTCCGAGGGCTAGCGGGCCACGAGCAGTACTTC.